Following are 22 T cell receptor beta chains from one sample sequenced in a study of T cells in women clearing cervical HPV infection. Sequenced by immunoSEQ multiplex PCR; TCRdb stores in-frame clones only, minus some. The repertoire table contains tens of thousands of clones. Specimen: blood buffy coat. Receptors were obtained from a woman between 18 and 69 years old with a cervical HPV16 infection that either progressed to CIN3+ or cleared (not recorded which).

In the case of this clone: The CDR3 is cut off 3 residues early in the read; its end comes from the germline J gene. This chain uses TRBV11-2 with TRBJ2-3; 8 bases are shared with TRBD2. Trimming cost V 3 bases and J 0 bases; bases outside gene matches: 2. The CDR3 runs to 15 residues. The V gene's germline CDR1 is SGHAT and CDR2 FQNNGV. The CDR3 spells CASSFRGGSTDTQYF. The covered CDR3 bases are TGTGCCAGCAGCTTCCGGGGGGGTAGCACAGATACG.

Note on this clone: The CDR3 end is not reached by the read, which stops 3 residues before it; the germline J gene fills it in. This chain links TRBV6-2 or TRBV6-3 with TRBJ2-1; D is undetermined. Germline lookup yields CDR1 MNHEY and CDR2 SVGEGT. The CDR3 is made up of 14 amino acids. The V and J ends lost 6 bases and 3 bases respectively, with 12 bases between them. The covered CDR3 bases are TGTGCCAGCAGCATAACTCGAAACTACAATGAG. Amino acids: CASSITRNYNE. The full CDR3 is CASSITRNYNEQFF.

Partial CDR3 DNA: TGTGCCATCAGTGTCCAGAACACCGGGGAG. Its protein product is CAISVQNTGE. The entire CDR3 sequence reads CAISVQNTGELFF. V is TRBV10-3 and J is TRBJ2-2; D gene unclear. The read gets to within 3 residues of the CDR3 end, and the germline J gene fills in the rest. Looked up from germline, CDR1 is ENHRY and CDR2 is SYGVKD. Trimming took off 4 bases at V and 1 base at J, with 4 bases between the two ends. CDR3 length: 13 residues.

Note on this clone: The read gets to within 3 residues of the CDR3 end, and the germline J gene fills in the rest. Distinct nucleotide sequences in the sample also encode this CDR3. The chain joins TRBV30 to TRBJ1-6; possible D gene TRBD1, 5 bases. Germline V CDR1 and CDR2: GTSNPN, SVGIG (reference sequence). V lost 3 bases, J lost 3 bases, and 9 bases lay in between. The CDR3 sequence is 14 residues long. Partial CDR3 DNA: TGTGCCTGGAGGGGCGACAGCTATAATTCACCC. Protein sequence: CAWRGDSYNSP. The entire CDR3 protein reads CAWRGDSYNSPLHF.

A note on this clone: The DNA ends 3 residues before the CDR3 does, and the rest of the CDR3 is filled in from the germline J gene. The chain has TRBV7-8 and TRBJ1-1; 7 bases agree with TRBD1. The CDR3 has 15 amino acids. V was pared by 5 bases and J by 1 base, with 7 bases of the junction left unmatched. CDR1 SGHVS and CDR2 FQNEAQ come from the germline V gene. The CDR3 DNA, read in part, is TGTGCCAGCAGCACACAAGGACAGGCGAACACTGAA. Its translation is CASSTQGQANTE. Given in full, the CDR3 is CASSTQGQANTEAFF.

As concerns this clone: The read finishes 3 residues shy of the CDR3 end, and the germline J gene is used to complete it. The V call is TRBV5-5, the J call TRBJ2-7, with 8 bases identical to TRBD1. This CDR3 is 13 amino acids long. The germline V gene encodes CDR1 SGHKS and CDR2 YYEKEE (reference sequence). Losses at the gene ends were 7 bases for V and 2 bases for J; bases not matched to a gene: 5. The sequenced CDR3 bases are TGTGCCAGCCAAAGACAGGGGACCTACGAG. Translating gives CASQRQGTYE. The CDR3 reads in full as CASQRQGTYEQYF.

On this clone: The read gets to within 3 residues of the CDR3 end, and the germline J gene fills in the rest. J is TRBJ2-3 and V is TRBV5-8; D might be TRBD1 (5 bases). V lost 2 bases and J lost 3, with 10 bases in between. Germline V CDR1 and CDR2: SGHTS, YDEGEE. This CDR3 is built from 14 residues. The DNA read from the CDR3 is TGTGCCAGCAGCTTCGGCAGGGTTACAGATACG. It specifies CASSFGRVTDT. The complete CDR3 sequence is CASSFGRVTDTQYF.

In the case of this clone: The read falls 3 residues short of the CDR3 end, and the missing part is taken from the germline J gene. The chain is built from TRBV7-9 and TRBJ1-2, with no clear D. Trimming pared 5 bases from V and 4 bases from J, leaving 11 bases between. The germline V gene has CDR1 SEHNR and CDR2 FQNEAQ (reference sequence). The CDR3 covers 13 residues. The covered CDR3 bases are TGTGCCAGCAGCAAGGGCCAAATCTATGGC. This gives the protein CASSKGQIYG. The entire CDR3 is CASSKGQIYGYTF.

As concerns this clone: The CDR3 extends 3 residues past the end of the read, so its final part is completed from the germline J gene. The chain carries TRBV18 and TRBJ1-1; perhaps TRBD1 as D (5 bases). This CDR3 is 14 amino acids long. The germline V gene encodes CDR1 KGHSH and CDR2 LQKENI. Trimming shortened V by 4 bases and J by 4 bases, and 13 bases separated the two germline ends. The chain's CDR3 is CASSLTDGGTEAFF. The part of the CDR3 DNA that was read is TGTGCCAGCTCACTGACGGACGGGGGCACTGAA.

With regard to this clone: The read stops 3 residues short of the end of the CDR3; the missing end is completed from the germline J gene. The V and J genes are TRBV29-1 and TRBJ2-5; 7 bases are shared with TRBD2. Germline V lookup: CDR1 SQVTM, CDR2 ANQGSEA. The CDR3 has 15 amino acids. V lost 4 bases to trimming and J lost 5 bases; unmatched junction nucleotides: 13. The CDR3 sequence is CSVVGLVENPETQYF. Incomplete CDR3 DNA: TGCAGCGTTGTAGGACTAGTCGAAAACCCGGAGACC.

As regards this clone: The read finishes 3 residues shy of the CDR3 end, and the germline J gene is used to complete it. The V call is TRBV30, the J call TRBJ2-5; 9 bases agree with TRBD2. CDR3 size: 15 residues. The V segment lost 2 bases and the J segment 4 bases; nucleotides outside the gene matches: 8. The germline V gene encodes CDR1 GTSNPN and CDR2 SVGIG (reference sequence). This CDR3 is CAWSIASGTLETQYF. Partial CDR3 DNA: TGTGCCTGGAGTATCGCTAGCGGGACCCTAGAGACC.

Concerning this clone itself: The read ends 3 residues early relative to the CDR3; the germline J gene fills the gap. J is TRBJ1-4 and V is TRBV5-4; a weak D match, TRBD1 (6 bases). The CDR3 length is 14 residues. Trimming stripped 4 bases from V and 8 bases from J, with 15 bases between. Per the germline V gene, CDR1 is SGHNT and CDR2 is YYREEE (reference sequence). CDR3 sequence: CASSLSDDREKLFF. The CDR3 bases that were read are TGTGCCAGCAGCCTTAGTGACGACAGGGAAAAA.

About this clone itself: The observed sequence ends 3 residues before the CDR3 terminus, with the missing tail filled in from the germline J gene. The chain carries TRBV30 and TRBJ1-6, with a tentative D call TRBD1 (5 bases). The CDR3 covers 19 residues. Trimming took 1 base from V and 9 from J, leaving 28 bases between them. Germline CDR1 is GTSNPN and CDR2 is SVGIG (reference sequence). CDR3 bases read: TGTGCCTGGAGTGGTGTCGAGCAGGGAGAAACGGTATTGAGTTCACCC. Translation gives CAWSGVEQGETVLSSP. The entire CDR3 protein reads CAWSGVEQGETVLSSPLHF.

Concerning this clone itself: The read halts 3 residues ahead of the CDR3 end, with the missing end drawn from the germline J gene. The genes are TRBV4-1 and TRBJ2-2; 9 nucleotides line up with TRBD1. V was clipped by 1 base and J by 7 bases; unmatched bases: 7. This CDR3 has 16 residues. Germline CDR1 is MGHRA and CDR2 is YSYEKL. Incomplete CDR3 DNA: TGCGCCAGCAGCCAAGCGGGACAGGGTTCCATCGGGGAG. The encoded protein is CASSQAGQGSIGE. The entire CDR3 is CASSQAGQGSIGELFF.

With regard to this clone: One end of the junction does not line up with germline, which may come from a read error. The CDR3 goes on 3 residues after the read ends, and that part is filled in from the germline J gene. The rearrangement uses TRBV18 and TRBJ2-7, with D perhaps matching TRBD2 (6 bases). Germline-derived CDR1 and CDR2 are KGHSH and LQKENI. CDR3 length equals 14 residues. CDR3 bases read: TGTGCCAGCTCCACGACTACTAGCTCCGACGAG. It is translated as CASSTTTSSDE. The full CDR3 reads CASSTTTSSDEQYF.

As for this clone: The sequenced fragment ends 3 residues before the CDR3 boundary, so the rest is inferred from the germline J gene. This chain connects TRBV7-2 to TRBJ2-3, with D maybe TRBD2 (5 bases). This CDR3 is 14 amino acids long. CDR1 SGHTA and CDR2 FQGNSA come from the germline V gene. The CDR3 spells CASRSSGSQETQYF. The CDR3 DNA, read in part, is TGTGCCAGCAGATCAAGCGGCTCACAAGAGACG. The complete variable domain, with remaining parts taken from reference TRBV7-2 and TRBJ2-3, reads GAGVSQSPSNKVTEKGKDVELRCDPISGHTALYWYRQSLGQGLEFLIYFQGNSAPDKSGLPSDRFSAERTGGSVSTLTIQRTQQEDSAVYLCASRSSGSQETQYFGPGTRLTVL.

Regarding this clone: Coverage ceases 3 residues before the CDR3 finishes, and the germline J gene fills in the end. This chain joins TRBV5-5 and TRBJ1-2; no clear D gene. CDR1 and CDR2 (germline): SGHKS, YYEKEE (reference sequence). The ends were cut back, 0 bases at V and 1 base at J, with 4 bases in the middle. The CDR3 has 13 amino acids. The sequenced CDR3 bases are TGTGCCAGCAGCTTGGACTTTAACTATGGC. Translated, it gives CASSLDFNYG. The full CDR3 reads CASSLDFNYGYTF.

As regards this clone: The read ends 3 residues early relative to the CDR3; the germline J gene fills the gap. The rearrangement joins TRBV18 to TRBJ1-5; TRBD1 matches 8 bases. V shed 6 bases, J shed 2 bases, and the junction held 3 bases outside the gene matches. CDR1 and CDR2 (germline): KGHSH, LQKENI. The CDR3 runs to 14 residues. CDR3 amino acids: CASSLQGGNQPQHF. CDR3 bases read: TGTGCCAGCTCTCTACAGGGGGGCAATCAGCCC.

This chain's CDR3 is CASKQVGNTIYF. The CDR3 DNA, read in part, is TGTGCCAGCAAACAGGTTGGAAACACC. The chain couples TRBV2 to TRBJ1-3; weak D call: TRBD1 (5 bases). Read coverage stops 3 residues before the CDR3 terminus; the germline J gene supplies the remainder. V was clipped by 7 bases and J by 3 bases, with 7 bases between them. This CDR3 is 12 amino acids long. CDR1 is SNHLY, CDR2 FYNNEI, per germline. The whole variable domain, remainder taken from reference TRBV2 and TRBJ1-3, is EPEVTQTPSHQVTQMGQEVILRCVPISNHLYFYWYRQILGQKVEFLVSFYNNEISEKSEIFDDQFSVERPDGSNFTLKIRSTKLEDSAMYFCASKQVGNTIYFGEGSWLTVV.

Details on this clone: The read terminates 3 residues ahead of where the CDR3 ends, so the germline J gene completes it. V gene TRBV5-1 combines with J gene TRBJ2-7; possible D gene TRBD1, 5 bases. The CDR3 totals 15 residues. CDR1 is SGHRS and CDR2 is YFSETQ in the germline V gene. The germline V and J ends were trimmed by 3 bases and 3 bases, with 16 bases remaining between them. The sequenced CDR3 bases are TGCGCCAGCAGCTACGCCGATGACAGTTACTACGAG. Translated: CASSYADDSYYE. The whole CDR3 sequence reads CASSYADDSYYEQYF.

For this clone: The CDR3 end falls 3 residues outside the read, so it is completed with the germline J gene. The rearrangement links TRBV6-2 or TRBV6-3 to TRBJ2-1; D is unclear. This CDR3 comprises 11 residues. CDR1 is MNHEY and CDR2 is SVGEGT in the germline V gene. Trimming cost V 2 bases and J 8 bases, with 4 bases left between them. The covered CDR3 bases are TGTGCCAGCAGTTACGGGCATGAG. Protein sequence: CASSYGHE. The whole CDR3 protein reads CASSYGHEQFF.

With respect to this clone: The CDR3 end lies 3 residues beyond the end of the read and is filled in from the germline J gene. The chain is built from TRBV20-1 and TRBJ2-2, with 7 bases lining up with TRBD1. The CDR3 sequence is 14 residues long. Germline V gene data show CDR1 as DFQATT and CDR2 as SNEGSKA (reference sequence). The J segment lost 4 bases and the V segment lost 5 bases, leaving 7 bases of the junction unmatched. CDR3 in amino acids: CSAAKGAATGELFF. The CDR3 bases that were read are TGCAGTGCTGCAAAGGGGGCGGCCACCGGGGAG.